This TCR beta chain comes out of a study of blood T cell repertoires in COVID-19 (dated by TCRdb to between 2020 and 2021). The study in broad terms: The collaborator samples originated in the United States, Italy and Spain and spanned the acute and convalescent phases of COVID-19. The sample metadata nearly always contained a de-identified subject ID, COVID-19 status, age in years and sex. HLA class I and class II types, where available, came from metadata supplied by the sample provider rather than from assay-based typing. Subjects who had been exposed to COVID-19, were actively infected with it, or had recovered from it provided the deeply sampled blood TCRbeta repertoires that made up the dataset. Samples came from the ongoing ImmuneRACE study (first 160 participants) plus 1,254 subjects from 6 global collaborators. The repertoires were released in a freely available public database meant as a resource for research on the immune response to SARS-CoV-2. The material from the prospective study consisted of cDNA or gDNA derived from T cells, B-cell-depleted T cells, or PBMCs. Points the paper makes about the study in general: How much clinical and demographic metadata was included differed by source and by participant, and the metadata was provided uncurated.

Regarding this clone: There is no known antigen for this receptor. No per-base quality is available; no much larger clone lies one base away.

Whole blood was collected in K2EDTA tubes by collaborating institutions according to the institutions' own protocols. For TCRbeta analysis, collaborators shipped samples in one of three forms: frozen whole blood, isolated PBMCs, or DNA extracted from either of those sample types. TCRbeta CDR3 regions were amplified from genomic DNA by means of the immunoSEQ Assay, a bias-controlled multiplex PCR. The authors' analysis ran thus. Within the assay, amplification of reference gene primers was used to estimate how many nucleated cells each sample contained. To quantify the absolute abundance of each unique TCRbeta CDR3 rearrangement, sequence reads were collapsed and filtered. For each sample, productive Simpson clonality was calculated as the square root of Simpson's diversity index over productive rearrangements. TCRdb obtained this table from immuneACCESS and retained in-frame rearrangements with V and J assigned. These tables miss some clones; where compared with another copy, unresolved V genes account for less than half of the shortfall, and the remainder is unexplained. For V, J and clone size, that table is used; D and trimming come from the DNA. For this sample the table gives hundreds of thousands of clones, of which 70% to 90% were detected only once. Of the sample, around 7.8% falls within the top ten clones.

The germline V gene provides CDR1 SNHLY and CDR2 FYNNEI. V loses 8 bases at its end and J loses 6 bases; junction bases beyond the gene matches: 13. Measured from the cysteine to the phenylalanine, the CDR3 is 16 residues long. The entry retains the CDR3 DNA only, 48 bases that are in frame from base 1. The chain joins TRBV2 to TRBJ1-5; TRBD1 aligns with 10 central bases. The TCR was taken from a human donor in a cohort sampled during active COVID-19. Sequenced sample: peripheral blood. The DNA is TGTGCCAGCCGGGGACAGGGGATCCAGGGTGGTCAGCCCCAGCATTTT. The resulting protein is CASRGQGIQGGQPQHF.